This T cell receptor (beta chain) was sequenced during a study of cytomegalovirus exposure and HLA in healthy donors. The CDR3 extends over 13 amino acids. Per the germline V gene, CDR1 is GTSNPN and CDR2 is SVGIG (reference sequence). J lost 6 bases, V lost 5 bases, and 9 bases had no gene match. The PCR was carried out with 60 Vbeta primers and 13 Jbeta primers. Libraries were prepared by immunoSEQ multiplex PCR; TCRdb keeps only in-frame clonotypes and omits some of them. The sample lists around 150,000 clones; 75% were seen once. The chain joins TRBV30 to TRBJ2-7; TRBD2 agrees at 8 bases. The sample consisted of PBMCs. The receptor's source is a man in his late teens or twenties in good health and CMV-seropositive. The CDR3 bases are TGTGCCTGGTGTCCTAGCGGGTTTGGCGAGCAGTACTTC. Its protein is CAWCPSGFGEQYF.